Listed below are T cell receptor beta chains from one sample, sequenced in a study of T-cell memory formation after mild COVID-19. In TCRdb, the 5' RACE reads were re-called with MiXCR into one record per CDR3 protein. This sample has around 340,000 distinct CDR3 sequences, with approximately 14% found just once. Specimen: PBMCs or a T cell subset sorted from them (not recorded which). The receptor set was obtained from a man between 18 and 35 years old who had mild COVID-19 (a few samples of this study predate the infection). Cell type and time point are not known. CDR3s include the opening cysteine and the closing phenylalanine or tryptophan. Each record gives: J gene, clone size, D gene, V gene, CDR3 protein, CDR3 DNA. The D gene is left open where the match is weak. Clone size is not always given. Where it is, it says once, few, many or a class for expanded clones.

j_call: TRBJ1-2
clone_size: .
d_call: .
v_call: TRBV6-5
cdr3_aa: CASSSISGGYTF
cdr3_nt: TGTGCCAGCAGCTCCATTTCAGGTGGCTACACCTTC

j_call: TRBJ1-5
clone_size: .
d_call: .
v_call: TRBV28
cdr3_aa: CASGLLSSNQPQHF
cdr3_nt: TGTGCCAGCGGACTCCTGAGTAGCAATCAGCCCCAGCATTTT

j_call: TRBJ1-2
clone_size: few
d_call: .
v_call: TRBV6-1
cdr3_aa: CASSHRGALSYTF
cdr3_nt: TGTGCCAGCAGTCACAGAGGGGCCTTGAGCTACACCTTC

j_call: TRBJ1-6
clone_size: .
d_call: .
v_call: TRBV19
cdr3_aa: CASTRRELGSPLHF
cdr3_nt: TGTGCCAGTACAAGGAGGGAGTTGGGGTCACCCCTCCACTTT

j_call: TRBJ1-5
clone_size: once
d_call: .
v_call: TRBV10-2
cdr3_aa: CASSEGRFQPQHF
cdr3_nt: TGCGCCAGCAGTGAGGGCAGGTTCCAGCCCCAGCATTTT

j_call: TRBJ1-2
clone_size: .
d_call: .
v_call: TRBV25-1
cdr3_aa: CASSSTTGHYGYTF
cdr3_nt: TGTGCCAGCAGTTCTACGACAGGCCACTATGGCTACACCTTC

j_call: TRBJ1-4
clone_size: many
d_call: TRBD1
v_call: TRBV7-6
cdr3_aa: CASSPQQGLEKLFF
cdr3_nt: TGTGCCAGCAGCCCCCAACAGGGGCTAGAAAAACTGTTTTTT

j_call: TRBJ2-7
clone_size: .
d_call: TRBD1
v_call: TRBV4-3
cdr3_aa: CASSQNTGEVQYF
cdr3_nt: TGCGCCAGCAGCCAGAATACAGGGGAAGTACAGTACTTC

j_call: TRBJ2-2
clone_size: few
d_call: TRBD1
v_call: TRBV5-4
cdr3_aa: CASSIGQDWELFF
cdr3_nt: TGTGCCAGCAGCATCGGACAGGACTGGGAGCTGTTTTTT

j_call: TRBJ1-2
clone_size: few
d_call: .
v_call: TRBV7-2
cdr3_aa: CASSLAGQHNYGYTF
cdr3_nt: TGTGCCAGCAGCTTAGCAGGACAGCATAACTATGGCTACACCTTC

j_call: TRBJ1-6
clone_size: few
d_call: TRBD1
v_call: TRBV20-1
cdr3_aa: CSAHNRGDNSPLHF
cdr3_nt: TGCAGTGCACATAACAGGGGAGATAATTCACCCCTCCACTTT

j_call: TRBJ2-3
clone_size: few
d_call: .
v_call: TRBV20-1
cdr3_aa: CSAREPNGLPDTQYF
cdr3_nt: TGCAGTGCTAGGGAACCTAATGGCTTACCAGATACGCAGTATTTT

j_call: TRBJ2-1
clone_size: .
d_call: TRBD2
v_call: TRBV9
cdr3_aa: CASSAQSSGGFDEQFF
cdr3_nt: TGTGCCAGCAGCGCTCAAAGTAGCGGGGGGTTCGATGAGCAGTTCTTC

j_call: TRBJ2-7
clone_size: .
d_call: .
v_call: TRBV2
cdr3_aa: CASRERGGFLEQYF
cdr3_nt: TGTGCCAGCAGAGAGAGGGGCGGGTTTCTCGAGCAGTACTTC

j_call: TRBJ2-7
clone_size: many
d_call: .
v_call: TRBV4-1
cdr3_aa: CASSPHPRDGSYEQYF
cdr3_nt: TGCGCCAGCAGCCCCCATCCTCGGGACGGCTCCTACGAGCAGTACTTC

j_call: TRBJ2-1
clone_size: few
d_call: .
v_call: TRBV18
cdr3_aa: CASSPVQGSGNEQFF
cdr3_nt: TGTGCCAGCTCACCGGTGCAGGGGAGTGGGAATGAGCAGTTCTTC

j_call: TRBJ2-1
clone_size: many
d_call: .
v_call: TRBV25-1
cdr3_aa: CARTPVYNEQFF
cdr3_nt: TGTGCCAGGACCCCTGTCTACAATGAGCAGTTCTTC

j_call: TRBJ1-6
clone_size: .
d_call: .
v_call: TRBV27
cdr3_aa: CASSRKGPSSSYNSPLHF
cdr3_nt: TGTGCCAGCAGCCGTAAGGGACCATCCAGCTCCTATAATTCACCCCTCCACTTT

j_call: TRBJ2-1
clone_size: many
d_call: .
v_call: TRBV11-2
cdr3_aa: CASSPRGVTDEQFF
cdr3_nt: TGTGCCAGCAGCCCTCGAGGAGTTACCGATGAGCAGTTCTTC

j_call: TRBJ2-7
clone_size: .
d_call: .
v_call: TRBV7-9
cdr3_aa: CASSLAPQHYEQYF
cdr3_nt: TGTGCCAGCAGCTTAGCCCCCCAGCATTACGAGCAGTACTTC

j_call: TRBJ2-2
clone_size: .
d_call: TRBD1
v_call: TRBV5-4
cdr3_aa: CASSRDRAGSGELFF
cdr3_nt: TGTGCCAGCAGCAGGGACAGGGCGGGTTCGGGGGAGCTGTTTTTT

j_call: TRBJ1-5
clone_size: few
d_call: .
v_call: TRBV6-6
cdr3_aa: CASSFVREPQHF
cdr3_nt: TGTGCCAGCAGTTTCGTCAGGGAGCCCCAGCATTTT

j_call: TRBJ2-5
clone_size: .
d_call: .
v_call: TRBV6-2/TRBV6-3
cdr3_aa: CASSTLAGRFETQYF
cdr3_nt: TGTGCCAGCAGTACCTTAGCTGGGCGGTTTGAGACCCAGTACTTC

j_call: TRBJ1-3
clone_size: .
d_call: TRBD1
v_call: TRBV4-2
cdr3_aa: CASSQDRTGRGNTIYF
cdr3_nt: TGTGCCAGCAGCCAGGACCGGACAGGGCGCGGAAACACCATATATTTT

j_call: TRBJ1-1
clone_size: few
d_call: .
v_call: TRBV25-1
cdr3_aa: CASREERAEAFF
cdr3_nt: TGTGCCAGCAGGGAGGAGAGGGCCGAAGCTTTCTTT

j_call: TRBJ2-5
clone_size: few
d_call: TRBD2
v_call: TRBV7-2
cdr3_aa: CASSLVWTSGGGTQYF
cdr3_nt: TGTGCCAGCAGCTTAGTTTGGACTAGCGGGGGTGGGACCCAGTACTTC

j_call: TRBJ1-2
clone_size: .
d_call: .
v_call: TRBV7-9
cdr3_aa: CASSLGELGPYGYTF
cdr3_nt: TGTGCCAGCAGCTTAGGAGAACTTGGGCCTTATGGCTACACCTTC

j_call: TRBJ1-2
clone_size: few
d_call: .
v_call: TRBV5-6
cdr3_aa: CASTIVFHGYTF
cdr3_nt: TGTGCCAGCACCATCGTGTTTCATGGCTACACCTTC

j_call: TRBJ2-3
clone_size: .
d_call: TRBD2
v_call: TRBV20-1
cdr3_aa: CSASGGAFPTDTQYF
cdr3_nt: TGCAGTGCTAGCGGGGGGGCCTTCCCCACAGATACGCAGTATTTT